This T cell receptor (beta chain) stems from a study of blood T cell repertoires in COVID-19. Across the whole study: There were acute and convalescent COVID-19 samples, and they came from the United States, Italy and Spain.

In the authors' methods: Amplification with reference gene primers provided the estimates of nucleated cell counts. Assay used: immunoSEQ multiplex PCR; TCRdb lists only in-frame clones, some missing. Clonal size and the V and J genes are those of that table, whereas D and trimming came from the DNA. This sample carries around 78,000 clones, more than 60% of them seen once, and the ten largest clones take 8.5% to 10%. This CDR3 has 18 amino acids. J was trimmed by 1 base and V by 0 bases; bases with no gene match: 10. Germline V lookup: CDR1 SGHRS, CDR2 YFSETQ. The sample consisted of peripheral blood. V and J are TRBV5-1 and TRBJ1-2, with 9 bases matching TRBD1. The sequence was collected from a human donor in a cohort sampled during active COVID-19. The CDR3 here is CASSLEGTGLFLNYGYTF. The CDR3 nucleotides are TGCGCCAGCAGCTTGGAGGGGACAGGGCTTTTCCTTAACTATGGCTACACCTTC.